This T cell receptor (beta chain) came from a study of control samples from healthy donors and cancer patients. Germline V gene lookup returns CDR1 SGHRS and CDR2 YFSETQ. The CDR3 is 15 amino acids. Trimming shortened V by 3 bases and J by 1 base, and 10 bases separated the two germline ends. The repertoire was sequenced with immunoSEQ multiplex PCR; TCRdb's copy has only in-frame clones and lacks some. The repertoire has 100,000 to 150,000 clones, around 90% of them found once; the top ten carry 2% to 2.5%. There are a few counts of this clone. The chain joins TRBV5-1 to TRBJ2-2; the D gene is possibly TRBD1 (5 bases). The TCR comes from a man aged 18-30 years in good health. The sequencing sample was made of blood. CDR3 sequence reads: CASSSGPENTGELFF. The DNA of the CDR3 is TGCGCCAGCAGCTCAGGGCCCGAGAACACCGGGGAGCTGTTTTTT.